This entry concerns a single TCR beta chain. The data are from a study of T cell changes during pregnancy in multiple sclerosis. Trimming cost V 5 bases and J 0 bases; bases outside gene matches: 9. Germline assignment: CDR1 SGHNT and CDR2 YYREEE (reference sequence). This CDR3 spans 17 amino acids. Some clones are missing from TCRdb's copy, which holds only in-frame ones; the method was immunoSEQ multiplex PCR. The table lists approximately 92,000 clones, around 94% of them singletons. Material: peripheral blood, obtained in the first trimester of pregnancy. This clonotype was obtained from a female donor with multiple sclerosis, enrolled in a pregnancy study. J is TRBJ2-1 and V is TRBV5-4, with 9 bases matching TRBD2. The CDR3 bases are TGTGCCAGCAGGACTAGCGGAGGACTTGGCTCCTACAATGAGCAGTTCTTC. Translation: CASRTSGGLGSYNEQFF.